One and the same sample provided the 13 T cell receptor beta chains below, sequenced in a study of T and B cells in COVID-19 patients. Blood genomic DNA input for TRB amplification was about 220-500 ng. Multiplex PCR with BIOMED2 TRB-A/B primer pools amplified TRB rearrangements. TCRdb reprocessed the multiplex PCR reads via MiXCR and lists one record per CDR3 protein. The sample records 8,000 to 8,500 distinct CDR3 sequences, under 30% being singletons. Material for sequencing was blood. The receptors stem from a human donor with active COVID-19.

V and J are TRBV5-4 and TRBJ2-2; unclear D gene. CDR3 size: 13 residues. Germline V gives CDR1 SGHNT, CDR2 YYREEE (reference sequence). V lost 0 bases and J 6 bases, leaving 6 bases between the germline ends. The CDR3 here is CASSLAGPGELFF. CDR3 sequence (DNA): TGTGCCAGCAGCTTGGCCGGGCCCGGGGAGCTGTTTTTT.

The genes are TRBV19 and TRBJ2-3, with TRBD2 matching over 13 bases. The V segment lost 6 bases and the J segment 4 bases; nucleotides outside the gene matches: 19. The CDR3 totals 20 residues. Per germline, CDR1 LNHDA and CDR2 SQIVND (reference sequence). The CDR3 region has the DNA TGTGCCAGTAGAGACCCGGGACTAGCGGGACAGGGGGGGCCTTCAGATACGCAGTATTTT. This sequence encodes CASRDPGLAGQGGPSDTQYF. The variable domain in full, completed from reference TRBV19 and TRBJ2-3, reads DGGITQSPKYLFRKEGQNVTLSCEQNLNHDAMYWYRQDPGQGLRLIYYSQIVNDFQKGDIAEGYSVSREKKESFPLTVTSAQKNPTAFYLCASRDPGLAGQGGPSDTQYFGPGTRLTVL.

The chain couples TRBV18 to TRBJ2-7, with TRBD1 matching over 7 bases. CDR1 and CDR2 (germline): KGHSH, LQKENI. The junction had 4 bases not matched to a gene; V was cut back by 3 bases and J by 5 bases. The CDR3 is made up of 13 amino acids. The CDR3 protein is CASSPGQGDEQYV. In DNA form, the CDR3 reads TGTGCCAGCTCACCTGGGCAGGGGGACGAGCAGTACGTC.

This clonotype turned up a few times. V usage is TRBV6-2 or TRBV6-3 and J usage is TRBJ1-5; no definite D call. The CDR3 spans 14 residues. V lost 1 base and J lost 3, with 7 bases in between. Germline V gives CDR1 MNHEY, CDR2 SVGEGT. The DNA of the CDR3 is TGTGCCAGCAGTTACTTGCCAGACAATCAGCCCCAGCATTTT. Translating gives CASSYLPDNQPQHF.

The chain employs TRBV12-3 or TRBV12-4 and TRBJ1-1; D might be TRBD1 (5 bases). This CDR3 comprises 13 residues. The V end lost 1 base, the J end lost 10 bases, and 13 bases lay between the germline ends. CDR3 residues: CASSLVGGLGAFF. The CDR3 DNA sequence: TGTGCCAGCAGTTTAGTTGGGGGGTTGGGAGCTTTCTTT.

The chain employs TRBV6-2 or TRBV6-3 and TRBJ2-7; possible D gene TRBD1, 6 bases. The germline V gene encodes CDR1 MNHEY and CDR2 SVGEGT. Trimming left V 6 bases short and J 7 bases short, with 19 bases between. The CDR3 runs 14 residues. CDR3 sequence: CASRGREDRMEQYF. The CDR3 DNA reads TGTGCCAGCAGAGGAAGGGAAGACAGGATGGAGCAGTACTTC.

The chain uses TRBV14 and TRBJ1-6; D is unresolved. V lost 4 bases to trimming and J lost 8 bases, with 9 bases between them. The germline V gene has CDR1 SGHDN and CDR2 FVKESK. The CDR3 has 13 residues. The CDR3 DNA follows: TGTGCCAGCAGCCCAGACGACTATTCACCCCTCCACTTT. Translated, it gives CASSPDDYSPLHF.

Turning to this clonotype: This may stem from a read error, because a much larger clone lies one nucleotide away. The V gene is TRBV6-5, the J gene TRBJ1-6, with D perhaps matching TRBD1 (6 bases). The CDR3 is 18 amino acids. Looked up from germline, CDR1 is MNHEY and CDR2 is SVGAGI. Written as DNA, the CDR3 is TGTGCCAGCAGTTACTCGATCCTCGGGACATTAAGGCACTTACCCCGCCACTTT. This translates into CASSYSILGTLRHLPRHF.

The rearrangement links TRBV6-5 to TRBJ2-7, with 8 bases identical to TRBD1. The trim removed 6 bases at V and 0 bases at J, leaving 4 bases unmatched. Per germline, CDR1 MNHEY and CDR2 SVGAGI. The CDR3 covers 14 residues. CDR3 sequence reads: CASRSQGGSYEQYF. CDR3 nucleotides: TGTGCCAGCAGATCACAGGGGGGCTCCTACGAGCAGTACTTC.

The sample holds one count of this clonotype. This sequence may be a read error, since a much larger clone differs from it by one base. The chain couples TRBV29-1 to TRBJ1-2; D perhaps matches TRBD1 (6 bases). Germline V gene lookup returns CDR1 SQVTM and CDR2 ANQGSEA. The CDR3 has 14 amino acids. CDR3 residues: CSVESRGSLSGHTF. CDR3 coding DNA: TGCAGCGTTGAAAGCAGGGGCTCCTTGAGTGGCCACACCTTC.

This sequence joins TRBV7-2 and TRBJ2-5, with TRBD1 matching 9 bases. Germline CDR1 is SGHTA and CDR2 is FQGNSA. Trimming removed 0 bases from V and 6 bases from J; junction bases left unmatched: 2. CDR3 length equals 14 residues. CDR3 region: CASSLAQGAKTQYF. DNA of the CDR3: TGTGCCAGCAGCTTAGCACAGGGGGCGAAGACCCAGTACTTC.

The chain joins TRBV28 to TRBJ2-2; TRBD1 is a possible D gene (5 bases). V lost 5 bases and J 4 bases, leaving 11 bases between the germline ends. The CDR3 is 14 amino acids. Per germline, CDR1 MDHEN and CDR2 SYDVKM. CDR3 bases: TGTGCCAGCAGTCCTCTAGGGGTCACCGGGGAGCTGTTTTTT. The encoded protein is CASSPLGVTGELFF.

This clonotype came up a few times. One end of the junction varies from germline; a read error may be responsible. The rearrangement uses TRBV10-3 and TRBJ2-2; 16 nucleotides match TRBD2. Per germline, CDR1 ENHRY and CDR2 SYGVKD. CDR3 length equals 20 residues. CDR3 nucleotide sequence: TGTGCCGTCAGAAAAATCGGGACTAGCGGGGGGGCCGATCGCACCGGGGAGCTGTTTTTT. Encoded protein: CAVRKIGTSGGADRTGELFF.